This is a list of T cell receptor beta chains from one sample in a study of CD8 T cells in ankylosing spondylitis. TCRdb passed the 5' RACE reads through MiXCR, listing each CDR3 protein once. The data contain 200,000 to 250,000 distinct CDR3 sequences, roughly a tenth of them singletons. The sequenced sample was blood, either unsorted or a sorted T cell fraction (not recorded which). These receptors originate from a male donor with ankylosing spondylitis or in good health (not recorded which). The CDR3 runs from the conserved cysteine through the conserved F or W. A D gene is named only where the DNA matches it firmly. Clone size is given for some rows only: seen once, a few or many times, or a class if the clone is expanded.

clone_size | d_call | j_call | v_call | cdr3_aa | cdr3_nt
NA | TRBD2 | TRBJ2-7 | TRBV5-1 | CASSPPVAGAYEQYF | TGCGCCAGCAGCCCTCCCGTAGCGGGGGCCTACGAGCAGTACTTC
few | NA | TRBJ2-2 | TRBV12-3/TRBV12-4 | CASREGYVGELFF | TGTGCCAGCAGGGAGGGATATGTCGGGGAGCTGTTTTTT
many | NA | TRBJ2-6 | TRBV20-1 | CSAPLIGGRANVLTF | TGCAGTGCTCCCCTTATAGGGGGTAGGGCCAACGTCCTGACTTTC
many | TRBD2 | TRBJ2-1 | TRBV3-1 | CASSHSRLAGANSYNEQFF | TGTGCCAGCAGCCACAGTCGACTAGCGGGGGCGAACTCCTACAATGAGCAGTTCTTC
NA | NA | TRBJ1-5 | TRBV5-6 | CASSPPGTNQPQHF | TGTGCCAGCAGCCCACCCGGGACGAATCAGCCCCAGCATTTT
NA | NA | TRBJ2-5 | TRBV3-1 | CASSQGGVETQYF | TGTGCCAGCAGCCAAGGGGGGGTGGAGACCCAGTACTTC
many | NA | TRBJ1-4 | TRBV19 | CASSIQITNEKLFF | TGTGCCAGTAGTATCCAGATAACTAATGAAAAACTGTTTTTT
few | NA | TRBJ1-2 | TRBV5-8 | CASSNLGTQPGGYTF | TGTGCCAGCAGCAACCTCGGGACTCAACCCGGGGGCTACACCTTC
NA | TRBD2 | TRBJ2-5 | TRBV6-1 | CASRNGGGGWETQYF | TGTGCCAGCAGGAATGGGGGGGGAGGGTGGGAGACCCAGTACTTC
NA | TRBD2 | TRBJ2-3 | TRBV11-2 | CASSLSGTSLRPSTDTQYF | TGTGCCAGCAGCTTGTCCGGGACTAGCCTTAGACCTAGCACAGATACGCAGTATTTT
many | NA | TRBJ2-2 | TRBV6-2/TRBV6-3 | CASNLPWRDKNTGELFF | TGTGCCAGCAACCTCCCATGGCGGGACAAGAACACCGGGGAGCTGTTTTTT
few | NA | TRBJ2-5 | TRBV5-5 | CASSFSLETQYF | TGTGCCAGCAGCTTTTCTTTGGAGACCCAGTACTTC
many | NA | TRBJ2-5 | TRBV5-1 | CASSLWGTSTGETQYF | TGCGCCAGCAGCTTGTGGGGGACTTCGACCGGGGAGACCCAGTACTTC
few | NA | TRBJ2-2 | TRBV2 | CASRRDFNTGELFF | TGTGCCAGCCGCCGGGACTTCAACACCGGGGAGCTGTTTTTT
few | NA | TRBJ1-3 | TRBV3-1 | CASSQQTTPVSGNTIYF | TGTGCCAGCAGCCAACAAACGACTCCCGTCTCTGGAAACACCATATATTTT